The source of this TCR beta chain is a study of cytomegalovirus exposure and HLA in healthy donors. Study results and caveats: Most subjects' HLA-A and HLA-B alleles were reportedly predicted from TCR beta sequences. Most TCR sequences were uncommon, yet certain public TCRs appeared in many donors. Researchers catalogued approximately 160 TCR beta chains as cytomegalovirus-associated.

PCR primers comprised 60 Vbeta and 13 Jbeta primers. TCRdb keeps only in-frame clones here, not all; method: immunoSEQ multiplex PCR. The sample data list around 76,000 clones. Deletions cut 2 bases from V and 4 bases from J, with 8 bases between. CDR1 is LGHNA, CDR2 YNFKEQ, per germline. CDR3 size: 13 residues. In the case of this clone: Its antigen is not identified.

The sequencing sample was made of PBMCs. The TCR originated in a man aged 35 to 55 in good health and CMV-seronegative. The J gene is TRBJ2-5, the V gene TRBV4-2, with D tentatively TRBD1 (5 bases). CDR3 loop: CASSQKRGETQYF. The CDR3, as DNA: TGTGCCAGCAGCCAAAAAAGGGGAGAGACCCAGTACTTC.